This TCR beta chain emerged from a study of CDR3 diversity in severe acne. Germline V gene lookup returns CDR1 SNHLY and CDR2 FYNNEI. J lost 2 bases, V lost 6 bases, and 8 bases had no gene match. This CDR3 comprises 16 residues. In its sample, this clonotype was seen a few times. MiXCR, applied by TCRdb to the PCR reads, yields one record per CDR3 protein. This sample has some 90,000 distinct CDR3 sequences, with about 50% found just once. The J gene is TRBJ2-2, the V gene TRBV2; 8 nucleotides line up with TRBD2. The TCR originated in a male donor in good health, serving as a control. Material: blood. CDR3 coding DNA: TGTGCCAGCAGCGGGGGGGGGAGTGGAAACACCGGGGAGCTGTTTTTT. It specifies CASSGGGSGNTGELFF.